This entry lists 7 T cell receptor beta chains sequenced from one sample in a study of blood T cell repertoires in COVID-19. Only in-frame clones appear in the TCRdb table, and some are missing; sequencing was by immunoSEQ multiplex PCR. The sample lists around 80,000 clones; more than 85% were seen once. The sample comprised peripheral blood. The receptors here all came from a man older than 75 with active or convalescent COVID-19.

V gene TRBV24-1 combines with J gene TRBJ2-3; no definite D call. The CDR3 covers 18 residues. V lost 6 bases, J lost 0 bases, and 21 bases lay in between. Germline CDR1 reads KGHDR; CDR2 reads SFDVKD. The CDR3 here is CATSPTRHGPTSTDTQYF. In DNA form, the CDR3 reads TGTGCCACCAGTCCAACTCGCCACGGTCCGACTAGCACAGATACGCAGTATTTT.

CDR3 sequence (DNA): TGTGCCAGCAGCCCCCAAGCGGGAGAGTGGTACAATGAGCAGTTCTTC. Translating gives CASSPQAGEWYNEQFF. The gene calls are TRBV7-7 and TRBJ2-1; TRBD2 matches 8 bases. Germline V gene lookup returns CDR1 SSHAT and CDR2 FNYEAQ (reference sequence). The CDR3 contains 16 residues. The V and J ends lost 5 bases and 4 bases, in that order; junction bases with no gene match: 10.

The gene calls are TRBV7-9 and TRBJ1-1, with a possible D match to TRBD1 (6 bases). V was clipped by 3 bases and J by 2 bases, with 13 bases between them. The CDR3 extends over 15 amino acids. Germline CDR1 and CDR2: SEHNR and FQNEAQ (reference sequence). The CDR3 loop reads CASSLVVTGNTEAFF. CDR3 bases: TGTGCCAGCAGCTTGGTCGTGACAGGAAACACTGAAGCTTTCTTT.

V usage is TRBV27 and J usage is TRBJ1-4, with D uncertain. Germline values: CDR1 MNHEY, CDR2 SMNVEV (reference sequence). CDR3 size: 15 residues. The V end lost 6 bases, the J end lost 6 bases, and 17 bases lay between the germline ends. The CDR3 nucleotides read TGTGCCAGCAGCTTCGGCCCGGCGGGCGATGAAAAACTGTTTTTT. This translates into CASSFGPAGDEKLFF. Full variable domain (missing parts from reference TRBV27 and TRBJ1-4): EAQVTQNPRYLITVTGKKLTVTCSQNMNHEYMSWYRQDPGLGLRQIYYSMNVEVTDKGDVPEGYKVSRKEKRNFPLILESPSPNQTSLYFCASSFGPAGDEKLFFGSGTQLSVL.

This chain uses TRBV4-2 with TRBJ2-5, with TRBD2 identical over 14 bases. V lost 5 bases, J lost 4 bases, and 6 bases stayed unmatched. Germline assignment: CDR1 LGHNA and CDR2 YNFKEQ. The CDR3 length is 16 residues. The CDR3 DNA reads TGTGCCAGCAGCACCGGGACTAGCGGGGGTGGAGAGACCCAGTACTTC. Protein sequence: CASSTGTSGGGETQYF.

Points on this clone: Sequence at one end of the junction differs from germline and may be a read error. V and J are TRBV19 and TRBJ1-1; D perhaps matches TRBD1 (5 bases). The CDR3 runs to 14 residues. In germline, CDR1 is LNHDA, CDR2 SQIVND (reference sequence). The CDR3 bases are TGTACCAGTAGCCCAAAGCCTCGGGGGACTGAAGCTTTCTTT. Translating gives CTSSPKPRGTEAFF.

This clone was observed once. The chain uses TRBV5-1 and TRBJ2-3; possible D gene TRBD2, 7 bases. Germline V gene data show CDR1 as SGHRS and CDR2 as YFSETQ. V lost 4 bases and J lost 2, with 14 bases in between. The CDR3 totals 15 residues. CDR3 in amino acids: CASSPEGGPTDTQYF. CDR3 sequence (DNA): TGCGCCAGCAGCCCGGAGGGGGGGCCCACAGATACGCAGTATTTT.